This entry lists 11 T cell receptor beta chains sequenced from one sample in a study of T cells after yellow fever vaccination. TCRdb recomputed calls from the 5' RACE reads with MiXCR, one row per CDR3 protein. The data show under 200,000 distinct CDR3 sequences, with approximately 9.9% seen just once and 36% held by the top ten. The material sequenced was CD8+ T cells sorted from PBMCs, taken 15 days after the yellow fever booster vaccination. Receptors were obtained from a man aged 18 to 35 who received the YFV17D yellow fever vaccine.

This clonotype has only a few counts. CDR3 sequence: CASSPGGIGYNEQFF. CDR3 nucleotides: TGTGCCAGCAGCCCCGGAGGAATAGGGTACAATGAGCAGTTCTTC. The V call is TRBV5-4, the J call TRBJ2-1; D might be TRBD2 (5 bases). This CDR3 comprises 15 residues. The V gene's germline CDR1 is SGHNT and CDR2 YYREEE (reference sequence). The V gene lost 4 bases and the J gene lost 4 bases, with 15 bases spanning the gap.

The chain couples TRBV15 to TRBJ2-7, with D tentatively TRBD1 (6 bases). The CDR3 loop spans 16 amino acids. V dropped 1 base and J dropped 0 bases, with 13 bases sitting between them. Germline V gene sequence: CDR1 LNHNV, CDR2 YYDKDF (reference sequence). CDR3 sequence: CATSRVGQSSSYEQYF. The CDR3 region has the DNA TGTGCCACCAGCAGAGTTGGACAGTCAAGCTCCTACGAGCAGTACTTC.

This clonotype was counted at least ten times. This chain uses TRBV4-1 with TRBJ2-7; D is unclear. The germline V gene has CDR1 MGHRA and CDR2 YSYEKL. V was clipped by 0 bases and J by 3 bases, with 6 bases between them. The CDR3 is 13 residues long. In DNA, the CDR3 is TGCGCCAGCAGCCAAGAGGCCAGCTACGAGCAGTACGTC. It translates to CASSQEASYEQYV.

This clonotype has just a few counts. The chain joins TRBV4-1 to TRBJ1-4; D gene ambiguous. The CDR3 contains 14 residues. Germline CDR1 reads MGHRA; CDR2 reads YSYEKL. V lost 4 bases and J lost 4, with 10 bases in between. CDR3 bases: TGCGCCAGCAGCCCAATCGCGGGTAATGAAAAACTGTTTTTT. Translating gives CASSPIAGNEKLFF.

This clonotype has only a few counts. The chain links TRBV7-8 to TRBJ1-1; D might be TRBD1 (5 bases). Trimming pared 1 base from V and 2 bases from J, leaving 14 bases between. In germline, CDR1 is SGHVS, CDR2 FQNEAQ. The CDR3 extends over 16 amino acids. The CDR3 loop reads CASSLVGRQLNTEAFF. CDR3 nucleotides: TGTGCCAGCAGCTTAGTAGGTCGACAGCTCAACACTGAAGCTTTCTTT.

This clonotype was detected only a few times. This chain connects TRBV10-3 to TRBJ1-2, with 9 nucleotides matching TRBD1. With V trimmed by 3 bases and J by 6 bases, 5 bases remained unmatched. This CDR3 spans 14 amino acids. Germline V gives CDR1 ENHRY, CDR2 SYGVKD. The CDR3 DNA follows: TGTGCCATCAGTGATTACAGGGGGCGTGATGGCTACACCTTC. Amino acids: CAISDYRGRDGYTF.

This clonotype was recorded many times. This chain connects TRBV4-3 to TRBJ2-3; 12 bases agree with TRBD2. CDR1 LGHNA and CDR2 YSLEER come from the germline V gene. The CDR3 runs to 16 residues. The J segment lost 4 bases and the V segment lost 2 bases, leaving 4 bases of the junction unmatched. CDR3 loop: CASSQNLAGGADTQYF. CDR3 coding DNA: TGCGCCAGCAGCCAAAATCTAGCGGGGGGGGCAGATACGCAGTATTTT.

V usage is TRBV5-6 and J usage is TRBJ2-1; D call uncertain. This CDR3 comprises 15 residues. V was clipped by 6 bases and J by 0 bases, with 13 bases between them. Germline lookup yields CDR1 SGHDT and CDR2 YYEEEE. CDR3 loop: CASILSRSSYNEQFF. DNA for the CDR3: TGTGCCAGCATTTTGTCCAGGAGCTCCTACAATGAGCAGTTCTTC.

The table lists this clonotype with a few counts. The rearrangement uses TRBV5-1 and TRBJ2-1, with TRBD1 identical over 10 bases. Germline V gene sequence: CDR1 SGHRS, CDR2 YFSETQ. CDR3 size: 15 residues. V lost 3 bases and J lost 3; bases outside the gene matches: 3. The CDR3 nucleotides read TGCGCCAGCAGCTGGAGGACAGGGGGCTACAATGAGCAGTTCTTC. Its translation: CASSWRTGGYNEQFF.

This clonotype was found a few times. The chain has TRBV5-8 and TRBJ2-7; a weak D match, TRBD1 (6 bases). V lost 1 base, J lost 2 bases, and 16 bases lay in between. This CDR3 is 16 amino acids long. Germline V gives CDR1 SGHTS, CDR2 YDEGEE. The CDR3 reads CASSLPRRGLPYEQYF. The CDR3 bases are TGTGCCAGCAGCTTGCCCCGCAGGGGCCTCCCCTACGAGCAGTACTTC.

This chain uses TRBV28 with TRBJ2-4; D gene ambiguous. V was shortened by 3 bases and J by 7 bases, with 16 bases between the two germline ends. Germline values: CDR1 MDHEN, CDR2 SYDVKM. The CDR3 length is 15 residues. The CDR3 region has the DNA TGTGCCAGCAGTTTCAACTCCTTTATGGGGAACATTCAGTACTTC. Protein: CASSFNSFMGNIQYF.